This record concerns one TCR beta chain sequence. Using immunoSEQ multiplex PCR, the repertoire was profiled, and TCRdb retains in-frame clones only, with some absent. The repertoire has roughly 200,000 clones, around 86% of them found once; the top ten carry less than 3.5%. The CDR3 totals 13 residues. V lost 4 bases and J lost 6, with 11 bases in between. Germline V CDR1 and CDR2: LNHDA, SQIVND (reference sequence). This sample is part of a study of blood T cell repertoires in COVID-19. The V and J genes are TRBV19 and TRBJ2-3, with D perhaps TRBD1 (5 bases). This sequence originates from a woman aged 25 to 39 with active or convalescent COVID-19. What was sequenced was peripheral blood. The CDR3 bases are TGTGCCAGTAGTACCGACAGTCGCGATACGCAGTATTTT. Translated: CASSTDSRDTQYF.